Listed here is a single T cell receptor (beta chain). Its antigen specificity is not known. The input lacks base qualities; no much larger clone sits a single base away. This record comes from a study of cytomegalovirus exposure and HLA in healthy donors (dated by TCRdb to about 2017). The study in broad terms: The roughly 670 repertoires of the first cohort and the 120 validation repertoires were produced on the same platform, according to a later analysis. Besides the first cohort of approximately 670 subjects, a separate validation cohort made up of about 120 different subjects was used. To predict cytomegalovirus infection status, the study brought together high-throughput TCR immunosequencing, statistical association of individual TCRs with disease status, and machine learning. The study was designed to test whether signatures of past pathogen exposure could be identified by cataloging public T cell receptors. General study outcomes and caveats: The study gave a list of about 150 TCR beta chains associated with cytomegalovirus. A few of the identified cytomegalovirus-associated TCR beta chains were confirmed in vitro to be specific for cytomegalovirus antigens. Most TCR sequences were seen in very few donors, while some public TCRs were found in many individuals. In a later analysis, TCRs clustered in the first cohort were found to also tend to co-occur in the approximately 110 validation repertoires, with roughly 93% of cluster scores above 0. The classifier was reported to diagnose cytomegalovirus status with high specificity and sensitivity in both the original and validation cohorts. A later analysis lacked HLA typing for the validation cohort, so it scored co-occurrence in that cohort across all 120 repertoires. The authors suggested that the approach could potentially be generalized to other disease states and immunological phenotypes.

Sequences MGHRA (CDR1) and YSYEKL (CDR2) are obtained from the germline V gene. Trimming removed 4 bases from V and 6 bases from J, leaving 13 bases between the germline ends. The CDR3 runs 13 residues from the cysteine to the phenylalanine. Only the CDR3 part of the read is kept: 39 bases, read in frame from the first base. The donors were included in the validation cohort of over a hundred subjects, a group kept apart from the approximately 700-subject first cohort. The library was generated by the immunoSEQ multiplex PCR assay. Per the authors' processing: To diagnose cytomegalovirus status from the catalog of TCR beta chain sequences, a statistical classification framework was built. Sourced from immuneACCESS, this table was stored by TCRdb with only in-frame sequences that have V and J called. A share of the clones is absent; for the studies checked, an unresolved V gene accounts for under half, and the remainder has no known explanation. The V and J calls and the clone size are those of that table, but D and trimming were determined from the DNA. The table for this sample lists 250,000 to 400,000 clones; approximately 91% of them were counted only once. The ten top clones hold roughly 0.88% of the sample.

The sequence derives from a man aged 25-45 years in good health and CMV-seronegative. Sample: PBMCs. The receptor chain draws on TRBV4-1 and TRBJ2-7; TRBD1 is perhaps the D gene, given 6 matching bases. This receptor carries the CDR3 CASSRTGSPEQYF. The nucleotides read TGCGCCAGCAGCCGTACAGGGTCCCCCGAGCAGTACTTC.